A single sample gave rise to the 15 T cell receptor beta chains below, sequenced in a study of T cells in localized non-small cell lung cancer. Clones were read by immunoSEQ multiplex PCR, and TCRdb kept only the in-frame ones, dropping some. The sample lists 50,000 to 70,000 clones, about nine tenths occurring once. Sequencing used peripheral blood, obtained before any cancer treatment. These receptors all stem from a man aged 35-75 years with stage I lung adenocarcinoma.

The chain combines TRBV5-1 with TRBJ2-3; TRBD2 is a possible D gene (6 bases). The germline V and J ends were trimmed by 5 bases and 1 base, with 17 bases remaining between them. From germline, CDR1 is SGHRS and CDR2 YFSETQ. The CDR3 is made up of 16 amino acids. CDR3 protein: CASSGGWDLRTDTQYF. In DNA, the CDR3 is TGCGCCAGCAGTGGCGGATGGGACTTACGCACAGATACGCAGTATTTT.

The chain uses TRBV6-1 and TRBJ2-7; D might be TRBD1 (6 bases). This CDR3 is built from 14 residues. The germline V gene encodes CDR1 MNHNS and CDR2 SASEGT. Trimming took 3 bases from V and 2 from J, leaving 11 bases between them. The CDR3 sequence is CASSDRGVTYEQYF. Here the CDR3 DNA reads TGTGCCAGCAGTGACAGGGGAGTGACCTACGAGCAGTACTTC.

The chain combines TRBV27 with TRBJ2-5; D is tentatively TRBD1 or TRBD2 (5 bases each). CDR1 is MNHEY, CDR2 SMNVEV, per germline (reference sequence). CDR3 length: 14 residues. V was trimmed by 2 bases and J by 1 base, leaving 8 bases between them. This CDR3 is CASSLIGTQETQYF. CDR3 sequence (DNA): TGTGCCAGCAGTTTAATAGGGACCCAAGAGACCCAGTACTTC.

This rearrangement joins TRBV18 to TRBJ2-7; D may correspond to TRBD1 or TRBD2 (5 bases each). The V end was cut by 4 bases, the J end by 3 bases, with 13 bases between. Germline V gene lookup returns CDR1 KGHSH and CDR2 LQKENI. The CDR3 length is 14 residues. This CDR3 is CASSQPGRSYEQYF. CDR3 coding DNA: TGTGCCAGCTCACAACCGGGACGGAGCTACGAGCAGTACTTC.

This sequence joins TRBV5-1 and TRBJ2-3; no clear D gene. V lost 0 bases to trimming and J lost 2 bases, with 7 bases between them. The germline V gene encodes CDR1 SGHRS and CDR2 YFSETQ. CDR3 length equals 14 residues. The CDR3 protein is CASSLERVTDTQYF. The CDR3, as DNA: TGCGCCAGCAGCTTGGAAAGGGTCACAGATACGCAGTATTTT. Looking up the rest from reference TRBV5-1 and TRBJ2-3 gives the full variable domain: KAGVTQTPRYLIKTRGQQVTLSCSPISGHRSVSWYQQTPGQGLQFLFEYFSETQRNKGNFPGRFSGRQFSNSRSEMNVSTLELGDSALYLCASSLERVTDTQYFGPGTRLTVL.

A word on this clone: Within the sample, other DNA sequences also encode this same CDR3. This chain uses TRBV7-9 with TRBJ1-1; D gene ambiguous. The V and J ends lost 3 bases and 1 base respectively, with 6 bases between them. Germline V gene sequence: CDR1 SEHNR, CDR2 FQNEAQ (reference sequence). The CDR3 spans 13 residues. CDR3 sequence: CASSFPGNTEAFF. The CDR3 nucleotides read TGTGCCAGCAGCTTCCCGGGGAACACTGAAGCTTTCTTT.

The chain joins TRBV5-1 to TRBJ1-1; D is perhaps TRBD1 (5 bases). The ends were cut back, 5 bases at V and 3 bases at J, with 14 bases in the middle. CDR1 SGHRS and CDR2 YFSETQ come from the germline V gene. The CDR3 totals 14 residues. DNA of the CDR3: TGCGCCAGCAGGGGAGGGGCGTCGGACACTGAAGCTTTCTTT. This gives the protein CASRGGASDTEAFF.

The rearrangement uses TRBV7-3 and TRBJ2-1, with D maybe TRBD2 (5 bases). The ends were cut back, 1 base at V and 7 bases at J, with 8 bases in the middle. Germline lookup yields CDR1 SGHTA and CDR2 FQGTGA. CDR3 length: 13 residues. The CDR3 region has the DNA TGTGCCAGCAGCTTAAACGGACTTAATGAGCAGTTCTTC. It codes for CASSLNGLNEQFF.

The chain recombines TRBV11-2 with TRBJ2-5; TRBD1 agrees at 8 bases. The CDR3 consists of 16 residues. The trim removed 3 bases at V and 0 bases at J, leaving 6 bases unmatched. From germline, CDR1 is SGHAT and CDR2 FQNNGV. CDR3 amino acids: CASSFDPQGDQETQYF. The CDR3, as DNA: TGTGCCAGCAGCTTCGACCCACAGGGGGACCAAGAGACCCAGTACTTC.

This chain links TRBV28 with TRBJ1-4; 9 bases fit TRBD1. The CDR3 totals 14 residues. J was trimmed by 7 bases and V by 5 bases; bases with no gene match: 5. In germline, CDR1 is MDHEN, CDR2 SYDVKM. CDR3 protein: CASSQGTGREKLFF. CDR3 in DNA: TGTGCCAGCAGTCAAGGGACAGGGCGTGAAAAACTGTTTTTT.

The chain recombines TRBV5-1 with TRBJ1-1; 7 bases line up with TRBD1. Germline V gene sequence: CDR1 SGHRS, CDR2 YFSETQ. The CDR3 is made up of 14 amino acids. The J segment lost 6 bases and the V segment lost 4 bases, leaving 9 bases of the junction unmatched. The CDR3 DNA reads TGCGCCAGCAGCCACGGACAGGCGGGCGCTGAAGCTTTCTTT. Its protein product is CASSHGQAGAEAFF.

This clone was picked up one time. The chain combines TRBV23-1 with TRBJ1-4; D might be TRBD1 (5 bases). TRBV23-1 counts as an open reading frame of uncertain function. The V gene lost 8 bases and the J gene lost 1 base, with 14 bases spanning the gap. This CDR3 contains 15 residues. In nucleotides, the CDR3 is TGCGCCAGCGGAGGGATGGGGGGAACTAATGAAAAACTGTTTTTT. It translates to CASGGMGGTNEKLFF.

The V call is TRBV5-6, the J call TRBJ1-2; D perhaps matches TRBD1 (5 bases). Germline CDR1 SGHDT, CDR2 YYEEEE. The CDR3 is made up of 14 amino acids. The germline V and J ends were trimmed by 6 bases and 9 bases, with 21 bases remaining between them. The CDR3 loop is CASIAWAGGTSYTF. In DNA, the CDR3 is TGTGCCAGCATCGCTTGGGCTGGGGGTACTAGCTACACCTTC.

The chain employs TRBV6-5 and TRBJ2-1; 8 bases line up with TRBD2. V was pared by 6 bases and J by 6 bases, with 7 bases of the junction left unmatched. The CDR3 is made up of 14 amino acids. Germline CDR1 MNHEY, CDR2 SVGAGI. As DNA, the CDR3 is TGTGCCAGCAGCTTCTACGGGACTAGCAATGAGCAGTTCTTC. It encodes CASSFYGTSNEQFF.

This sequence joins TRBV5-4 and TRBJ2-1; D is possibly TRBD2 (6 bases). V was clipped by 0 bases and J by 1 base, with 8 bases between them. This CDR3 is 15 amino acids long. Germline CDR1 is SGHNT and CDR2 is YYREEE (reference sequence). The CDR3 DNA is TGTGCCAGCAGCTTGGATAGCGGTTCCTACAATGAGCAGTTCTTC. Protein product: CASSLDSGSYNEQFF. Full variable domain (missing parts from reference TRBV5-4 and TRBJ2-1): ETGVTQSPTHLIKTRGQQVTLRCSSQSGHNTVSWYQQALGQGPQFIFQYYREEENGRGNFPPRFSGLQFPNYSSELNVNALELDDSALYLCASSLDSGSYNEQFFGPGTRLTVL.